The present T cell receptor beta chain was sequenced within a study of blood T cells in healthy people across ages. A second PCR of 7 to 11 cycles used a sample-barcoded 5' primer and a J-beta primer mix. TCRdb processed the 5' RACE reads anew with MiXCR; each CDR3 protein has one entry. Found here are around 2 million distinct CDR3 sequences, about two fifths of them singletons; the top ten hold about 21%. Study-wide findings and caveats: A roughly linear fall in TCR beta diversity per million T cells was seen with increasing age.

The length of the CDR3 is 17 residues. V lost 8 bases, J lost 1 base, and 15 bases stayed unmatched. CDR1 and CDR2 from the germline V gene are LGHNA and YSLEER. A word on this clonotype: Its antigen is as yet unknown.

Total RNA, at least 5.5 micrograms per sample, came from PBMCs. The material sequenced was blood. This sequence was found in a human donor in good health. The V and J genes are TRBV4-3 and TRBJ2-3, with TRBD2 matching 7 bases. DNA of the CDR3: TGCGCCAGCGGCTCCCTCCGCAGCGGGGACGGCACAGATACGCAGTATTTT. As protein: CASGSLRSGDGTDTQYF.